A selection of T cell receptor beta chains follows, all from one sample in a study of technical replicates of blood from a handful of donors. This table comes from immunoSEQ multiplex PCR, and its TCRdb copy is limited to in-frame clones, with some not included. The sample includes over 50,000 clones, roughly 86% of them seen just once. The source material was PBMCs. All receptors derive from a human donor in good health. Some clones in this sample may be carry-over from other donors' samples. The CDR3 runs from the conserved cysteine through the conserved F or W. The D gene is left open where the match is weak. Clone size is not always given. Where it is, it says once, few, many or a class for expanded clones.

CDR3nt: TGCGCCAGCAGCAGCAGCGGGGGCTCCTACGAGCAGTACTTC
CDR3aa: CASSSSGGSYEQYF
d_gene: TRBD2
abundance: .
j_gene: TRBJ2-7
v_gene: TRBV5-1

CDR3nt: TGTGCCAGCAGTCGACAGGGGATGGGGAACACTGAAGCTTTCTTT
CDR3aa: CASSRQGMGNTEAFF
d_gene: TRBD1
abundance: once
j_gene: TRBJ1-1
v_gene: TRBV2

CDR3nt: TGTGCCAGCAGCCGCAACCTTGGACAGGCGGCCACAGATACGCAGTATTTT
CDR3aa: CASSRNLGQAATDTQYF
d_gene: TRBD1
abundance: .
j_gene: TRBJ2-3
v_gene: TRBV5-6

CDR3nt: TGTGCCAGCACCCCGACTCGGGCGGGAACTGAAGCTTTCTTT
CDR3aa: CASTPTRAGTEAFF
d_gene: .
abundance: .
j_gene: TRBJ1-1
v_gene: TRBV28

CDR3nt: TGCGCCAGCAGCCGCGGCGGGGGGGGCCCCCACGAGCAGTACTTC
CDR3aa: CASSRGGGGPHEQYF
d_gene: TRBD2
abundance: .
j_gene: TRBJ2-7
v_gene: TRBV4-3

CDR3nt: TGTGCCAGCAGCGTTACACAGGGGGACTATGGCTACACCTTC
CDR3aa: CASSVTQGDYGYTF
d_gene: TRBD1
abundance: .
j_gene: TRBJ1-2
v_gene: TRBV7-2

CDR3nt: TGTGCCAGCAGCTTAGATGGGGGCCTCTACACCTTC
CDR3aa: CASSLDGGLYTF
d_gene: .
abundance: .
j_gene: TRBJ1-2
v_gene: TRBV7-2

CDR3nt: TGTGCCAGCAGTTTAAAACAGGGGAGCACTGAAGCTTTCTTT
CDR3aa: CASSLKQGSTEAFF
d_gene: TRBD1
abundance: .
j_gene: TRBJ1-1
v_gene: TRBV27

CDR3nt: TGTGCCAGCAGCTTGTCACTAGCGGGGAATTACGAGCAGTACTTC
CDR3aa: CASSLSLAGNYEQYF
d_gene: TRBD2
abundance: once
j_gene: TRBJ2-7
v_gene: TRBV5-5

CDR3nt: TGTGCCAGCAGCGCCGGGACAGGGGCTTTTGGGGCCAACGTCCTGACTTTC
CDR3aa: CASSAGTGAFGANVLTF
d_gene: TRBD1
abundance: .
j_gene: TRBJ2-6
v_gene: TRBV5-6

CDR3nt: TGTGCCAGTAGTAAAGGGACAGCGAACACTGAAGCTTTCTTT
CDR3aa: CASSKGTANTEAFF
d_gene: TRBD1
abundance: .
j_gene: TRBJ1-1
v_gene: TRBV19

CDR3nt: TGTGCCAGCAGCGTTACAGCAACTAATGAAAAACTGTTTTTT
CDR3aa: CASSVTATNEKLFF
d_gene: .
abundance: .
j_gene: TRBJ1-4
v_gene: TRBV9

CDR3nt: TGTGCCAGCAGCCCTAGGCGGGGGGCAAACACCGGGGAGCTGTTTTTT
CDR3aa: CASSPRRGANTGELFF
d_gene: TRBD2
abundance: .
j_gene: TRBJ2-2
v_gene: TRBV5-8

CDR3nt: TGTGCCAGCTCACGTGGTGGGAGCTCCTACGAGCAGTACTTC
CDR3aa: CASSRGGSSYEQYF
d_gene: .
abundance: .
j_gene: TRBJ2-7
v_gene: TRBV18

CDR3nt: TGTGCCAGCAGTGAGCAGACAGGGGGAGAGCAGTACTTC
CDR3aa: CASSEQTGGEQYF
d_gene: TRBD1
abundance: once
j_gene: TRBJ2-7
v_gene: TRBV25-1

CDR3nt: TGTGCCAGCAAACTTGCGGACAGGGGCAGTACGGCTTTCTTT
CDR3aa: CASKLADRGSTAFF
d_gene: TRBD1
abundance: .
j_gene: TRBJ1-1
v_gene: TRBV11-2

CDR3nt: TGTGCCAGCAGTTTGTCCGGGACTCCATATAGGAATGAGCAGTTCTTC
CDR3aa: CASSLSGTPYRNEQFF
d_gene: .
abundance: once
j_gene: TRBJ2-1
v_gene: TRBV27

CDR3nt: TGTGCCATCAGTCAGACTAGCGAGCAGTACTTC
CDR3aa: CAISQTSEQYF
d_gene: .
abundance: once
j_gene: TRBJ2-7
v_gene: TRBV10-3

CDR3nt: TGTGCCAGCAGCTCCAGGGGGCGAAATCTCGGTGGTGAGCAGTTCTTC
CDR3aa: CASSSRGRNLGGEQFF
d_gene: TRBD1
abundance: once
j_gene: TRBJ2-1
v_gene: TRBV7-2

CDR3nt: TGTGCCATCAGTGAGGCTAGCGGCAACCCCTACAATGAGCAGTTCTTC
CDR3aa: CAISEASGNPYNEQFF
d_gene: TRBD2
abundance: .
j_gene: TRBJ2-1
v_gene: TRBV10-3

CDR3nt: TGCGCCAGCAGCTTGGATGTGGGGGGCTCCTACAATGAGCAGTTCTTC
CDR3aa: CASSLDVGGSYNEQFF
d_gene: .
abundance: .
j_gene: TRBJ2-1
v_gene: TRBV5-1